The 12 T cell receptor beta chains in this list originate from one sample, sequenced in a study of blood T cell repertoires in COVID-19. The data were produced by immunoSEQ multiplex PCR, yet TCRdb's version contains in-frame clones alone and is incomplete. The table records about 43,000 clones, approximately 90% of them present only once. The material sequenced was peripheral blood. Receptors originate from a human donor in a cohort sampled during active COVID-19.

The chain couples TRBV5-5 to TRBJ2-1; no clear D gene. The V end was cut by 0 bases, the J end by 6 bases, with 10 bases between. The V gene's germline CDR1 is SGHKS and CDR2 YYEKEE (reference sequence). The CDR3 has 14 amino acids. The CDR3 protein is CASSLDAPVNEQFF. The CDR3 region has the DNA TGTGCCAGCAGCTTGGACGCGCCCGTCAATGAGCAGTTCTTC.

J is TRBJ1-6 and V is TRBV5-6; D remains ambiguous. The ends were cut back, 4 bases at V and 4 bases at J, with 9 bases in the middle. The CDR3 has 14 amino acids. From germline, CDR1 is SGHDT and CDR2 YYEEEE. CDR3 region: CASSNDGYNSPLHF. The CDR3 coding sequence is TGTGCCAGCAGCAATGACGGGTATAATTCACCCCTCCACTTT. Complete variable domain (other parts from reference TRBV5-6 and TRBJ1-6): DAGVTQSPTHLIKTRGQQVTLRCSPKSGHDTVSWYQQALGQGPQFIFQYYEEEERQRGNFPDRFSGHQFPNYSSELNVNALLLGDSALYLCASSNDGYNSPLHFGNGTRLTVT.

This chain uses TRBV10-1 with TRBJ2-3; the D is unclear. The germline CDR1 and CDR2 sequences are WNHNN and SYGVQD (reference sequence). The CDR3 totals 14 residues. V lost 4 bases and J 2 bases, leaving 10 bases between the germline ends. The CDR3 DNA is TGCGCCAGCAGTGCCTCAGTATCCACAGATACGCAGTATTTT. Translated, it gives CASSASVSTDTQYF.

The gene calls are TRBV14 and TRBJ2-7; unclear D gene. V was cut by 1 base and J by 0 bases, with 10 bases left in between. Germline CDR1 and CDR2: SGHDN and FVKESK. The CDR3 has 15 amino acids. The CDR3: CASSQVGPGSYEQYF. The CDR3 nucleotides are TGTGCCAGCAGCCAAGTTGGCCCTGGCTCCTACGAGCAGTACTTC.

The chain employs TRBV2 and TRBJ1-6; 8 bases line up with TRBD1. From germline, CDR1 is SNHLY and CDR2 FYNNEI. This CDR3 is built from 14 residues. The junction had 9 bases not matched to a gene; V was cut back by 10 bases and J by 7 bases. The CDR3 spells CATRARTGNSPLHF. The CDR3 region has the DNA TGTGCCACCCGAGCAAGGACAGGGAATTCACCCCTCCACTTT.

CDR3 DNA: TGTGCCACCAGTGATCCGACTAGCGGGAGGGCCGATGAGCAGTTCTTC. It translates to CATSDPTSGRADEQFF. This chain joins TRBV24-1 and TRBJ2-1; 14 nucleotides align to TRBD2. Germline trimming cut 3 bases from V and 8 bases from J; bases unmatched to any gene: 5. Germline-derived CDR1 and CDR2 are KGHDR and SFDVKD. The CDR3 runs 16 residues.

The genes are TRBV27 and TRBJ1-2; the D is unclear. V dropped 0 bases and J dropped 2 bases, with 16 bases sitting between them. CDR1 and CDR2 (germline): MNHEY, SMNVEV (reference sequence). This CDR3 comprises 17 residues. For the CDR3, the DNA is TGTGCCAGCAGTTTATCGGTCGGGGTAGCCGTAAACTATGGCTACACCTTC. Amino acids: CASSLSVGVAVNYGYTF.

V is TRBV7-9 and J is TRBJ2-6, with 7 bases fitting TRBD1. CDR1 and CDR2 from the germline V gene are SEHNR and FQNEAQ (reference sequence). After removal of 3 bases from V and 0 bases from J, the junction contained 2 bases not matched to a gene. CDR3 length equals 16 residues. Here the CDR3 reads CASSLGQFSGANVLTF. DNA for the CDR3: TGTGCCAGCAGCTTGGGACAGTTCTCTGGGGCCAACGTCCTGACTTTC.

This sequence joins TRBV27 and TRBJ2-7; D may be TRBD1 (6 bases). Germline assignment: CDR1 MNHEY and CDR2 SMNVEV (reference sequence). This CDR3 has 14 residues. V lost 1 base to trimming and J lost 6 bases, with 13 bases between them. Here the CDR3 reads CASSLLTGSGEQYF. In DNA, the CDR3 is TGTGCCAGCAGTTTATTAACAGGGAGTGGCGAGCAGTACTTC.

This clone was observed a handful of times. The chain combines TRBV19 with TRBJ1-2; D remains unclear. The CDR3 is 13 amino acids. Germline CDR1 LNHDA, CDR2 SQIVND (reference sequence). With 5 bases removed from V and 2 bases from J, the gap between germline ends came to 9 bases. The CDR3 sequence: CASSRPANYGYTF. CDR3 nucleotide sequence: TGTGCCAGTAGTCGGCCAGCGAACTATGGCTACACCTTC.

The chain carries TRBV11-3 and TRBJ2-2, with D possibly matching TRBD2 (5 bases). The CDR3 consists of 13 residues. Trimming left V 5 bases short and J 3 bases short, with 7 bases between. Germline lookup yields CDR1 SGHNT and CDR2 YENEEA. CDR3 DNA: TGTGCCAGCAGCACAGCGGACACCGGGGAGCTGTTTTTT. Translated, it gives CASSTADTGELFF.

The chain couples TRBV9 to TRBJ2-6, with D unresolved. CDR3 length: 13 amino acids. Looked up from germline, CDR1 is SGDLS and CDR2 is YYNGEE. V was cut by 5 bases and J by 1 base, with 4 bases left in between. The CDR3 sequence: CASSPSGANVLTF. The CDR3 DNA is TGTGCCAGCAGTCCTTCTGGGGCCAACGTCCTGACTTTC.